The rows below give T cell receptor beta chains drawn from one sample of a study of identical twins' blood T cells. MiXCR, applied by TCRdb to the 5' RACE reads, yields one record per CDR3 protein. The sample carries fewer than 450,000 distinct CDR3 sequences, roughly 27% recorded once. Sequences were obtained from PBMCs. These receptors originate from a woman aged 18-50 years in good health. CDR3s include the opening cysteine and the closing phenylalanine or tryptophan. Each record gives: J gene, clone size, D gene, V gene, CDR3 DNA, CDR3 protein. D genes are given only for firm matches. Clone size, where shown, is once, few, many, or a class for clones that have expanded.

J gene: TRBJ1-5; clone size: few; D gene: -; V gene: TRBV7-2; CDR3 DNA: TGTGCCAGCAGCTGGGACAACAATCAGCCCCAGCATTTT; CDR3 protein: CASSWDNNQPQHF
J gene: TRBJ1-3; clone size: few; D gene: -; V gene: TRBV29-1; CDR3 DNA: TGCAGCGTTTTGGGGGGAAGGGACGCTGGAAACACCATATATTTT; CDR3 protein: CSVLGGRDAGNTIYF
J gene: TRBJ1-2; clone size: many; D gene: -; V gene: TRBV29-1; CDR3 DNA: TGCAGCGTCGGTTTAGGGGTGGATGGCTACACCTTC; CDR3 protein: CSVGLGVDGYTF
J gene: TRBJ1-2; clone size: -; D gene: -; V gene: TRBV19; CDR3 DNA: TGTGCCAGTAGTTCTGGGGCAGGGCAATACTATGGCTACACCTTC; CDR3 protein: CASSSGAGQYYGYTF
J gene: TRBJ2-5; clone size: once; D gene: -; V gene: TRBV29-1; CDR3 DNA: TGCAGCGCACCCCAGGAGGTCGGGGTCCAAGAGACCCAGTACTTC; CDR3 protein: CSAPQEVGVQETQYF
J gene: TRBJ2-1; clone size: -; D gene: TRBD2; V gene: TRBV20-1; CDR3 DNA: TGCAGTGCTATCCCTAGCGGTTCCTACAATGAGCAGTTCTTC; CDR3 protein: CSAIPSGSYNEQFF
J gene: TRBJ2-2; clone size: -; D gene: -; V gene: TRBV7-8; CDR3 DNA: TGTGCCAGCAGCCTTTGGGACTTCACCGGGGAGCTGTTTTTT; CDR3 protein: CASSLWDFTGELFF
J gene: TRBJ2-7; clone size: few; D gene: TRBD2; V gene: TRBV3-1; CDR3 DNA: TGTGCCAGCAGCCCGTCCTCTAGCGGAATCTCCTACGAGCAGTACTTC; CDR3 protein: CASSPSSSGISYEQYF
J gene: TRBJ2-3; clone size: -; D gene: TRBD1; V gene: TRBV19; CDR3 DNA: TGTGCCGCCTCAAGGGACAGTAGCACAGATACGCAGTATTTT; CDR3 protein: CAASRDSSTDTQYF
J gene: TRBJ1-3; clone size: many; D gene: -; V gene: TRBV9; CDR3 DNA: TGTGCCAGCAGCGCCGAGACAGGAAACACCATATATTTT; CDR3 protein: CASSAETGNTIYF
J gene: TRBJ1-1; clone size: once; D gene: -; V gene: TRBV7-9; CDR3 DNA: TGTGCCAGCAGCTTAGTTCTAGGAGCGAACACTGAAGCTTTCTTT; CDR3 protein: CASSLVLGANTEAFF
J gene: TRBJ2-2; clone size: -; D gene: TRBD2; V gene: TRBV6-6; CDR3 DNA: TGTGCCAGCACTCAGACTAGCCTCGCCGGGGAGCTGTTTTTT; CDR3 protein: CASTQTSLAGELFF
J gene: TRBJ1-1; clone size: -; D gene: -; V gene: TRBV18; CDR3 DNA: TGTGCCAGCTCGAAGGAGGACACTGAAGCTTTCTTT; CDR3 protein: CASSKEDTEAFF
J gene: TRBJ1-1; clone size: many; D gene: -; V gene: TRBV12-5; CDR3 DNA: TGTGCTAGTGGTTTAGGGGGCACTGAAGCTTTCTTT; CDR3 protein: CASGLGGTEAFF